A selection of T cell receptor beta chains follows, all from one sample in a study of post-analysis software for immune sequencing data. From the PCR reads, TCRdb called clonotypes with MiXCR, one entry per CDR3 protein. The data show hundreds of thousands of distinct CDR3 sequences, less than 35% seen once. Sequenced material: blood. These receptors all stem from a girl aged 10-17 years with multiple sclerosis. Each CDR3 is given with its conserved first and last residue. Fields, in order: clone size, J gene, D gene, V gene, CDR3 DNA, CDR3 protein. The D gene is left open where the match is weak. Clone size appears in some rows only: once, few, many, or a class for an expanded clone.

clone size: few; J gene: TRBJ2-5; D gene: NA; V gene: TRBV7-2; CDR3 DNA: TGTGCCAGCAGCTTAGGGTTTGTGGCGGCGCAGTACTTC; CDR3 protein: CASSLGFVAAQYF
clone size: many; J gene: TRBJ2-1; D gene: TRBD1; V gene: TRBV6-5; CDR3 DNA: TGTGCCAGCAGTTACCGGGACAGGCGATACAATGAGCAGTTCTTC; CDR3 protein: CASSYRDRRYNEQFF
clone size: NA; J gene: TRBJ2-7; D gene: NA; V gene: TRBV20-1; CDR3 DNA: TGCAGTGCTACTCGGGACCCCGTCTACGAGCAGTACTTC; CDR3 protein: CSATRDPVYEQYF
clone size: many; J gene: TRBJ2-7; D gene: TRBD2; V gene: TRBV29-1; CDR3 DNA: TGCAGCGTTGGCGGGACTAGAGCCTACGAGCAGTACTTC; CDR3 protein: CSVGGTRAYEQYF
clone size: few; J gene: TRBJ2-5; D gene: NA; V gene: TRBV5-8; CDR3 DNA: TGTGCCAGCGGCTACCTTGGGGAGCAGTACTTC; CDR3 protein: CASGYLGEQYF
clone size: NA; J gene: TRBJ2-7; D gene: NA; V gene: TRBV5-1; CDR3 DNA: TGCGCCAGCATAAGCGTTTTGGACTACGAGCAGTACTTC; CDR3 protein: CASISVLDYEQYF
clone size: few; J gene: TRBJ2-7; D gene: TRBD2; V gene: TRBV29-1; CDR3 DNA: TGCAGCGCCGGACTAGCGGGACTGTCCTACGAGCAGTACTTC; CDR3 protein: CSAGLAGLSYEQYF
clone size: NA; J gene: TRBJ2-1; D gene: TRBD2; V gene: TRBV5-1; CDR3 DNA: TGCGCCAGCAGCCCTCCGGGACTAGCGGGGGGTATGTTCTTC; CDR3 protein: CASSPPGLAGGMFF
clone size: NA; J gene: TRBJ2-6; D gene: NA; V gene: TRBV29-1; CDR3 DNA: TGCAGCGTTGAAGATCACGAGTTCTCTGGGGCCAACGTCCGGACTTTC; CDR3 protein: CSVEDHEFSGANVRTF
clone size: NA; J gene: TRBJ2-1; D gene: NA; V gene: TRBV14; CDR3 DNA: TGTGCCAGCAGCCCGGAGGGAATGAATGAGCAGTTCTTC; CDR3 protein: CASSPEGMNEQFF
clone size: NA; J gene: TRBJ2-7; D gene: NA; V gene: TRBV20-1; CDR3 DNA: TGCAGTGCTAGAGTGGGGGGGCGGGACGAGCAGTACTTC; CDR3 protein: CSARVGGRDEQYF
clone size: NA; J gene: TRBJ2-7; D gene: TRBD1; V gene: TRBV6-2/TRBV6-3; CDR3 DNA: TGTGCCACAACTTTACGACGGACAGGGAAGTCCTACGAGCAGTACTTC; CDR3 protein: CATTLRRTGKSYEQYF
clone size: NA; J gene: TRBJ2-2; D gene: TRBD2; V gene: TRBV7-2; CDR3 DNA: TGTGCCAGCAACATGAGAACCGGGACTAGCGGATACACCGGGGAGCTGTTTTTT; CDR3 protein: CASNMRTGTSGYTGELFF
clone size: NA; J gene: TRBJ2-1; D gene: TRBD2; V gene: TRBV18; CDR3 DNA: TGTGCCAGCTCACCAGGGTCTAGCGGGAAAACAAACTCCTACAATGAGCAGTTCTTC; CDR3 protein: CASSPGSSGKTNSYNEQFF
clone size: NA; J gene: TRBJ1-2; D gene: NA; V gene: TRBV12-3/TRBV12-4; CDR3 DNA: TGTGCCAGCAGCCGCAGGAACCTATATGGCTACACCTTC; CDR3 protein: CASSRRNLYGYTF
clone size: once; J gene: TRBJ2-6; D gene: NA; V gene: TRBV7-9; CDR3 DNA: TGTGCCAGCAGCTTACCGCGTGCACAGGGTAGCTCTGGGGCCAACGTCCTGACTTTC; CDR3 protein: CASSLPRAQGSSGANVLTF
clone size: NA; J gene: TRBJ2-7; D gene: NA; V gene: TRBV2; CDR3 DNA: TGTGCCAGCGAACTAGTCCACGAGCAGTACTTC; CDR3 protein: CASELVHEQYF
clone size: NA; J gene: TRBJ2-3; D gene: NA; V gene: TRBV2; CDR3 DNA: TGTGCCAGCAGTGAAGACAGGAGCACAGATACGCAGTATTTT; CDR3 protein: CASSEDRSTDTQYF
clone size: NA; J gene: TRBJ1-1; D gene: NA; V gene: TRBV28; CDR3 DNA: TGTGCCAGCGGCGCCGCAGGGACCCTGAACACTGAAGCTTTCTTT; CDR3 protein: CASGAAGTLNTEAFF
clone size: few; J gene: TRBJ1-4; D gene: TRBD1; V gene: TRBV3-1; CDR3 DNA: TGTGCCAGCAGCCGCGGGGACAGGCCAACTAATGAAAAACTGTTTTTT; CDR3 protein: CASSRGDRPTNEKLFF
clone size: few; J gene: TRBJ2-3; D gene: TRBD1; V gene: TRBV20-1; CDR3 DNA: TGCAGTGCCCCGACAGGGGTGACAGATACGCAGTATTTT; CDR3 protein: CSAPTGVTDTQYF
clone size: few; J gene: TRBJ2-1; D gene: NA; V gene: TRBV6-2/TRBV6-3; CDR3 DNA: TGTGCCACCCAGGGGCAGAACAATGAGCAGTTCTTC; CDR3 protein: CATQGQNNEQFF
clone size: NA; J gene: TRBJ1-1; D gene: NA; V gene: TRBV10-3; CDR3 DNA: TGTGCCATCACCTCCCCGGCCAGGGGAACTTTCTTT; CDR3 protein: CAITSPARGTFF
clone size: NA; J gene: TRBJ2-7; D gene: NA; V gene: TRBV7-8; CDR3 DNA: TGTGCCAGCAGCTTAGAGTTCGGAACCTACGAGCAGTACTTC; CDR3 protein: CASSLEFGTYEQYF
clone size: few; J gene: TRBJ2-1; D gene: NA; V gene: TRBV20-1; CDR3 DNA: TGCAGTGCTAGCCCCAGCGGAATTTACAATGAGCAGTTCTTC; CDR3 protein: CSASPSGIYNEQFF
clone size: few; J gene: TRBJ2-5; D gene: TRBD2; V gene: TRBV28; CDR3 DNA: TGTGCCAGCACTCCACCCGGGGGGGCGACAGGAGAGACCCAGTACTTC; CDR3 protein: CASTPPGGATGETQYF
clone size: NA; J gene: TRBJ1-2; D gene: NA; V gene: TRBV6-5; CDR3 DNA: TGTGCCAGCGGGGGCCCCTATGACTACACCTTC; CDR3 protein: CASGGPYDYTF
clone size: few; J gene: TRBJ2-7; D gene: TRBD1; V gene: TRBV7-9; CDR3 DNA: TGTGCCAGCAGCGACCCGACAGGGAGCTCCTACGAGCAGTACTTC; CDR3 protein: CASSDPTGSSYEQYF
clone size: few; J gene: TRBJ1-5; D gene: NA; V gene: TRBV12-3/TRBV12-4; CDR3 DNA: TGTGCCAGCAGTCCGGGGGAACAGGATAGCAATCAGCCCCAGCATTTT; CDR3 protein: CASSPGEQDSNQPQHF